A single sample is the source of the 23 T cell receptor beta chains below, sequenced in a study of CD8 T cells in Susac syndrome. Random hexamers were used to reverse transcribe the RNA input (roughly 0.5 to 1 ug). Via MiXCR, TCRdb re-called the immunoSEQ multiplex PCR reads, giving one row per CDR3 protein. The sample yields 150,000 to 200,000 distinct CDR3 sequences, 85% to 95% seen once. Input material: CD4+ T cells from PBMCs. These receptors all come from a human donor in good health.

The rearrangement links TRBV15 to TRBJ2-5; 12 bases fit TRBD1. Germline-derived CDR1 and CDR2 are LNHNV and YYDKDF (reference sequence). The CDR3 covers 18 residues. J gave up 3 bases and V 1 base, and 9 bases lay outside the gene matches. The CDR3 loop is CATSRGVLGTGGEETQYF. The CDR3 DNA reads TGTGCCACCAGCAGAGGGGTCCTCGGGACAGGGGGCGAAGAGACCCAGTACTTC.

V and J are TRBV15 and TRBJ2-5, with 7 bases that match TRBD2. V was pared by 0 bases and J by 2 bases, with 3 bases of the junction left unmatched. Germline CDR1 reads LNHNV; CDR2 reads YYDKDF (reference sequence). CDR3 length: 15 residues. CDR3 coding DNA: TGTGCCACCAGCAGAGATTGGACTAGACAAGAGACCCAGTACTTC. As protein: CATSRDWTRQETQYF.

This clonotype was observed a single time. The rearrangement joins TRBV29-1 to TRBJ1-6; D possibly corresponds to TRBD1 (6 bases). The ends were cut back, 5 bases at V and 7 bases at J, with 9 bases in the middle. Germline-derived CDR1 and CDR2 are SQVTM and ANQGSEA. The CDR3 has 12 amino acids. CDR3 sequence (DNA): TGCAGCGTTCGGACAGCAAATTCACCCCTCCACTTT. Amino acids: CSVRTANSPLHF. Filled out from reference TRBV29-1 and TRBJ1-6, the complete variable domain reads SAVISQKPSRDICQRGTSLTIQCQVDSQVTMMFWYRQQPGQSLTLIATANQGSEATYESGFVIDKFPISRPNLTFSTLTVSNMSPEDSSIYLCSVRTANSPLHFGNGTRLTVT.

The chain links TRBV13 to TRBJ2-2; D ambiguous. Germline V gives CDR1 PRHDT, CDR2 FYEKMQ (reference sequence). Trimming cost V 2 bases and J 1 base, with 5 bases left between them. The CDR3 covers 14 residues. Written as DNA, the CDR3 is TGTGCCAGCAGCTTAAACAGGAACACCGGGGAGCTGTTTTTT. Protein product: CASSLNRNTGELFF.

J is TRBJ1-5 and V is TRBV5-6; no reliable D call. This CDR3 region has 12 residues. The V gene lost 4 bases and the J gene lost 4 bases, with 6 bases spanning the gap. Germline loops: CDR1 SGHDT, CDR2 YYEEEE. CDR3 DNA: TGTGCCAGCAGCGTTAAGAATCAGCCCCAGCATTTT. This encodes CASSVKNQPQHF.

In DNA, the CDR3 is TGCAGCGTTGCCGGACAGAATAATGAAAAACTGTTTTTT. It yields the protein CSVAGQNNEKLFF. The chain is built from TRBV29-1 and TRBJ1-4; a weak D match, TRBD1 (6 bases). The CDR3 is made up of 13 amino acids. Per the germline V gene, CDR1 is SQVTM and CDR2 is ANQGSEA. V was trimmed by 4 bases and J by 4 bases, leaving 10 bases between them. Filled out from reference TRBV29-1 and TRBJ1-4, the complete variable domain reads SAVISQKPSRDICQRGTSLTIQCQVDSQVTMMFWYRQQPGQSLTLIATANQGSEATYESGFVIDKFPISRPNLTFSTLTVSNMSPEDSSIYLCSVAGQNNEKLFFGSGTQLSVL.

This chain connects TRBV20-1 to TRBJ1-1, with 9 nucleotides matching TRBD1. The CDR3 runs to 15 residues. Germline V gene sequence: CDR1 DFQATT, CDR2 SNEGSKA (reference sequence). The trim removed 0 bases at V and 3 bases at J, leaving 5 bases unmatched. CDR3 protein: CSARDNRGQYTEAFF. The DNA for the CDR3 is TGCAGTGCTAGAGACAACAGGGGGCAGTACACTGAAGCTTTCTTT.

This sequence joins TRBV28 and TRBJ2-1; no firm D call. The CDR3 loop spans 13 amino acids. V was pared by 6 bases and J by 4 bases, with 10 bases between. Germline V gene lookup returns CDR1 MDHEN and CDR2 SYDVKM. The CDR3 spells CASRSTGYNEQFF. The CDR3 nucleotides read TGTGCCAGCAGGAGCACGGGTTACAATGAGCAGTTCTTC.

The V and J genes are TRBV2 and TRBJ2-2; D perhaps matches TRBD2 (6 bases). Germline V gives CDR1 SNHLY, CDR2 FYNNEI. The CDR3 spans 15 residues. V was shortened by 0 bases and J by 6 bases, with 11 bases between the two germline ends. CDR3 in amino acids: CASSEAMGGPGELFF. CDR3 nucleotide sequence: TGTGCCAGCAGTGAAGCAATGGGGGGTCCCGGGGAGCTGTTTTTT.

The chain joins TRBV18 to TRBJ1-5; 7 nucleotides line up with TRBD1. Germline loops: CDR1 KGHSH, CDR2 LQKENI. CDR3 length: 15 residues. J was trimmed by 6 bases and V by 2 bases; bases with no gene match: 7. The chain's CDR3 is CASSPVRQGRQPQHF. DNA of the CDR3: TGTGCCAGCTCACCAGTTCGACAGGGCCGTCAGCCCCAGCATTTT.

The rearrangement uses TRBV5-1 and TRBJ2-5; D gene unclear. Trimming pared 2 bases from V and 5 bases from J, leaving 7 bases between. Germline loops: CDR1 SGHRS, CDR2 YFSETQ. CDR3 length: 12 residues. The CDR3 coding sequence is TGCGCCAGCAGCTTTTACGCGGAGACCCAGTACTTC. It is translated as CASSFYAETQYF.

On this clonotype: Mismatch with germline at one junction end may stem from a read error. The chain links TRBV5-4 to TRBJ1-6; D perhaps matches TRBD1 (5 bases). CDR3 length: 13 residues. Germline V gene data show CDR1 as SGHNT and CDR2 as YYREEE (reference sequence). CDR3 in amino acids: CASTRRQGDREDF. The CDR3 DNA follows: TGTGCCAGCACCCGTCGTCAGGGCGATCGTGAGGACTTT.

This sequence joins TRBV30 and TRBJ1-6; 9 bases agree with TRBD1. CDR3 length: 14 residues. CDR1 is GTSNPN and CDR2 is SVGIG in the germline V gene (reference sequence). V lost 5 bases and J lost 4; bases outside the gene matches: 3. Here the CDR3 reads CAWAGQGYNSPLHF. CDR3 DNA: TGTGCCTGGGCCGGACAGGGGTATAATTCACCCCTCCACTTT. Based on the CDR3 plus reference TRBV30 and TRBJ1-6, the full variable domain is SQTIHQWPATLVQPVGSPLSLECTVEGTSNPNLYWYRQAAGRGLQLLFYSVGIGQISSEVPQNLSASRPQDRQFILSSKKLLLSDSGFYLCAWAGQGYNSPLHFGNGTRLTVT.

This clonotype was seen a handful of times. The chain couples TRBV4-1 to TRBJ1-2, with a tentative D call TRBD1 (5 bases). V lost 3 bases, J lost 8 bases, and 19 bases lay in between. The CDR3 totals 15 residues. CDR1 and CDR2 (germline): MGHRA, YSYEKL. The CDR3 spells CASSQTGIGAGGYTF. The DNA of the CDR3 is TGCGCCAGCAGCCAGACGGGTATAGGGGCAGGGGGCTACACCTTC.

The chain couples TRBV20-1 to TRBJ2-3, with D perhaps TRBD1 or TRBD2 (5 bases each). The CDR3 spans 14 residues. V was cut by 3 bases and J by 5 bases, with 15 bases left in between. Germline V CDR1 and CDR2: DFQATT, SNEGSKA (reference sequence). Here the CDR3 reads CSARGTQVGDTQYF. The CDR3 DNA reads as TGCAGTGCTAGGGGGACCCAGGTGGGAGATACGCAGTATTTT.

This sequence joins TRBV29-1 and TRBJ1-2; 9 bases match TRBD1. Germline CDR1 and CDR2: SQVTM and ANQGSEA. The J segment lost 5 bases and the V segment lost 2 bases, leaving 6 bases of the junction unmatched. CDR3 length: 14 residues. The CDR3 protein is CSVESRTGEYGYTF. The DNA of the CDR3 is TGCAGCGTTGAATCCCGGACAGGGGAATATGGCTACACCTTC. Full variable domain (missing parts from reference TRBV29-1 and TRBJ1-2): SAVISQKPSRDICQRGTSLTIQCQVDSQVTMMFWYRQQPGQSLTLIATANQGSEATYESGFVIDKFPISRPNLTFSTLTVSNMSPEDSSIYLCSVESRTGEYGYTFGSGTRLTVV.

The rearrangement joins TRBV12-3 or TRBV12-4 to TRBJ1-6; D is unresolved. The CDR3 is made up of 14 amino acids. Deletions cut 8 bases from V and 7 bases from J, with 15 bases between. CDR3: CASVSSPSNSPLHF. The CDR3, as DNA: TGTGCCAGCGTGTCCTCCCCGTCGAATTCACCCCTCCACTTT.

The sample holds one count of this clonotype. The rearrangement joins TRBV6-5 to TRBJ2-7, with 8 positions matching TRBD2. CDR3 length: 16 amino acids. V gave up 2 bases and J gave up 2 bases; unmatched junction bases: 8. CDR1 and CDR2 (germline): MNHEY, SVGAGI. The DNA for the CDR3 is TGTGCCAGCAGTTACCCCCTTCGGGGGGGACCCTACGAGCAGTACTTC. Its protein product is CASSYPLRGGPYEQYF.

The rearrangement joins TRBV4-3 to TRBJ2-3; 10 positions match TRBD2. Germline V gene lookup returns CDR1 LGHNA and CDR2 YSLEER. This CDR3 spans 15 amino acids. Germline trimming cut 5 bases from V and 2 bases from J; bases unmatched to any gene: 4. CDR3 residues: CASSETSGSTDTQYF. The CDR3 DNA is TGCGCCAGCAGCGAGACTAGCGGGTCCACAGATACGCAGTATTTT.

The rearrangement uses TRBV6-1 and TRBJ1-5, with 7 bases identical to TRBD1. Germline V lookup: CDR1 MNHNS, CDR2 SASEGT. V lost 7 bases to trimming and J lost 4 bases; unmatched junction nucleotides: 10. The CDR3 is 15 amino acids. The CDR3 bases are TGTGCCAGCAAGTCCGGGACAGCACAAAATCAGCCCCAGCATTTT. It encodes CASKSGTAQNQPQHF.

V is TRBV9 and J is TRBJ1-5; no definite D call. This CDR3 is 15 amino acids long. Trimming stripped 0 bases from V and 5 bases from J, with 12 bases between. Germline V gene lookup returns CDR1 SGDLS and CDR2 YYNGEE. CDR3 coding DNA: TGTGCCAGCAGCGTAGCCGGGGATTTATATCAGCCCCAGCATTTT. This encodes CASSVAGDLYQPQHF.

In this sample, this clonotype turned up once. The V call is TRBV23-1, the J call TRBJ2-1, with 7 bases matching TRBD2. TRBV23-1 is identified as an open reading frame with a role that is uncertain. Trimming at V came to 8 bases and at J to 6 bases, leaving 7 bases not matched to a gene. The CDR3 covers 13 residues. The chain's CDR3 is CASLREGFNEQFF. As DNA, the CDR3 is TGCGCCAGCCTTAGGGAGGGTTTCAATGAGCAGTTCTTC.

The V call is TRBV5-1, the J call TRBJ2-3; 13 nucleotides line up with TRBD2. Trimming removed 3 bases from V and 7 bases from J; junction bases left unmatched: 11. Germline loops: CDR1 SGHRS, CDR2 YFSETQ. This CDR3 comprises 17 residues. CDR3 sequence reads: CASSYDLTSGGAYTQYF. CDR3 DNA: TGCGCCAGCAGCTACGACCTAACTAGCGGGGGGGCATATACGCAGTATTTT.